This T cell receptor beta chain comes out of a study of CXCR3-negative and CXCR3-positive naive CD8 T cells. The CDR3 runs to 16 residues. Preparation of TRB cDNA libraries relied on 5' RACE carrying UMI labels. After re-calling the 5' RACE reads, TCRdb lists one entry per CDR3 protein, DNA absent. This specimen shows 100,000 to 150,000 distinct CDR3 sequences; the ten leading clones hold under 0.5%. This receptor was identified in a human donor in good health. Some clones in this sample may be carry-over from other donors' samples. Material for sequencing was naive CXCR3- CD8+ T cells from blood. Subset: CD45RO-CCR7+CD27+CD95- naive CD8+ T cells lacking CXCR3 (TNR3-). The chain couples TRBV12-3 or TRBV12-4 to TRBJ2-5; the D gene TCRdb calls, TRBD1, cannot be checked with no DNA. The CDR3 loop is CTSSLHPGTGQETQYF.